This T cell receptor (beta chain) was recovered during a study of shared clonotypes between healthy human individuals. Study as a whole: With ages of 18 to 49, the donors were a couple of women and a few men. Study results and caveats: What naive subsets generally showed was a larger estimated richness than memory subsets showed. Sampling covered blood only; tissue repertoires likely differ.

Data came from immunoSEQ multiplex PCR; TCRdb stores just in-frame clones and leaves some out. The table records a few hundred thousand clones, roughly 84% of them present only once. This CDR3 has 11 residues. Germline V gene data show CDR1 as MNHNS and CDR2 as SASEGT. Trimming pared 6 bases from V and 5 bases from J, leaving 5 bases between. The sample holds a few counts of this clone. Antigen unknown. The sample has other DNA sequences that encode this CDR3 too. The sample was memory CD8+ T cells sorted from blood. The subset here: CD45RO+ cells pooled with CCR7-negative TemRA cells. This TCR was sampled from a man aged 18 to 35 in good health. This chain uses TRBV6-1 with TRBJ1-5, with D unclear. This CDR3 is CASSSHQPQHF. In DNA, the CDR3 is TGTGCCAGCAGCAGTCATCAGCCCCAGCATTTT.